Below are 9 T cell receptor beta chains sequenced from a single sample in a study of blood T cells in healthy people across ages. It was with a sample-barcoded 5' primer and a J-beta primer mix that a second PCR of about 6 to 11 cycles was run. TCRdb re-called the 5' RACE reads through MiXCR, storing one row per CDR3 protein. The sample lists hundreds of thousands of distinct CDR3 sequences, 40% to 60% occurring once. The sample taken for sequencing was blood. The receptors stem from a man aged 25 to 40 in good health.

The J gene is TRBJ2-1, the V gene TRBV10-3, with 8 positions matching TRBD2. The V gene end was trimmed by 5 bases and the J gene end by 15 bases; junction bases not matched to a gene: 6. Germline V CDR1 and CDR2: ENHRY, SYGVKD. This CDR3 is 11 amino acids long. The CDR3 loop reads CAISNSGDTFF. As DNA, the CDR3 is TGTGCCATCAGTAATAGCGGGGATACGTTCTTC.

The CDR3 sequence is CSASPGWLYF. Here the CDR3 DNA reads TGCAGTGCTAGTCCCGGGTGGCTGTATTTT. The V and J genes are TRBV20-1 and TRBJ2-3; D not certain. The V and J ends lost 3 bases and 14 bases respectively, with 12 bases between them. The CDR3 runs to 10 residues. CDR1 is DFQATT, CDR2 SNEGSKA, per germline (reference sequence).

This clonotype was counted a single time. The chain joins TRBV7-6 to TRBJ2-3, with TRBD1 as a possible D gene (6 bases). Trimming shortened V by 1 base and J by 6 bases, and 26 bases separated the two germline ends. CDR3 length: 19 residues. Germline CDR1 is SGHVS and CDR2 is FNYEAQ. In nucleotides, the CDR3 is TGTGCCAGCAGCTTAGTATTCATAGGACAGACCAAAGAAGGGGATACGCAGTATTTT. As protein: CASSLVFIGQTKEGDTQYF.

In the case of this clonotype: Given a much more abundant clone one base away, this may be a read error. The genes are TRBV15 and TRBJ2-1, with D tentatively TRBD2 (5 bases). This CDR3 has 19 amino acids. The V and J ends lost 0 bases and 0 bases respectively, with 18 bases between them. CDR1 and CDR2 (germline): LNHNV, YYDKDF (reference sequence). The CDR3 coding sequence is TGTGCCACCAGCAGAGATTTTCCATCCGGGGAGAGCTCCTACAATGAGCAGTTCTTC. Protein sequence: CATSRDFPSGESSYNEQFF.

The J gene is TRBJ1-5, the V gene TRBV6-6; possible D gene TRBD1, 5 bases. Trimming took 6 bases from V and 6 from J, leaving 15 bases between them. The germline gives CDR1 MNHNY, CDR2 SVGAGI (reference sequence). There are 14 residues in the CDR3. This CDR3 reads CASSSTGGAQPQHF. Here the CDR3 DNA reads TGTGCCAGCAGCTCTACAGGAGGAGCTCAGCCCCAGCATTTT.

Only a few counts were recorded for this clonotype. The chain couples TRBV7-9 to TRBJ2-3, with D possibly called TRBD1 or TRBD2 (5 bases each). Trimming shortened V by 6 bases and J by 6 bases, and 13 bases separated the two germline ends. The CDR3 covers 13 residues. CDR1 SEHNR and CDR2 FQNEAQ come from the germline V gene (reference sequence). CDR3 DNA sequence: TGTGCCAGCAGTACCGGGGCCTGGGATACGCAGTATTTT. Translation gives CASSTGAWDTQYF.

The genes are TRBV28 and TRBJ2-5, with 8 bases lining up with TRBD2. With V trimmed by 6 bases and J by 1 base, 4 bases remained unmatched. In germline, CDR1 is MDHEN, CDR2 SYDVKM. The CDR3 runs to 14 residues. CDR3 amino acids: CASSQTSGQETQYF. The CDR3 DNA reads TGTGCCAGCAGCCAAACTAGCGGCCAAGAGACCCAGTACTTC. The whole variable domain, remainder taken from reference TRBV28 and TRBJ2-5, is DVKVTQSSRYLVKRTGEKVFLECVQDMDHENMFWYRQDPGLGLRLIYFSYDVKMKEKGDIPEGYSVSREKKERFSLILESASTNQTSMYLCASSQTSGQETQYFGPGTRLLVL.

V usage is TRBV2 and J usage is TRBJ2-1; no clear D gene. Germline V CDR1 and CDR2: SNHLY, FYNNEI. This CDR3 spans 14 amino acids. Trimming took 2 bases from V and 7 from J, leaving 12 bases between them. The CDR3 coding sequence is TGTGCCAGCAGTGAACAAGCTACTTCGAATGAGCAGTTCTTC. Translating gives CASSEQATSNEQFF.

This clonotype was picked up a small number of times. The chain employs TRBV7-9 and TRBJ2-7, with D possibly TRBD2 on 6 matching bases. Germline values: CDR1 SEHNR, CDR2 FQNEAQ (reference sequence). This CDR3 is built from 17 residues. Trimming shortened V by 2 bases and J by 1 base, and 18 bases separated the two germline ends. CDR3 nucleotide sequence: TGTGCCAGCAGCTTAACTGTAAGGAGGGCACCGTCCTACGAGCAGTACTTC. This codes for CASSLTVRRAPSYEQYF. The variable domain in full, with the rest retrieved from reference TRBV7-9 and TRBJ2-7, is DTGVSQNPRHKITKRGQNVTFRCDPISEHNRLYWYRQTLGQGPEFLTYFQNEAQLEKSRLLSDRFSAERPKGSFSTLEIQRTEQGDSAMYLCASSLTVRRAPSYEQYFGPGTRLTVT.